Listed below are T cell receptor beta chains from one sample, sequenced in a study of beta chain features in type 1 diabetes. This table comes from immunoSEQ multiplex PCR, and its TCRdb copy is limited to in-frame clones, with some not included. Of roughly 140,000 clones listed, about 50% were seen once; the top ten hold 0.42%. The sequencing sample was made of Tregs from blood. The receptors come from a man aged 18 to 35 in good health. CDR3s leave out the opening cysteine and the closing phenylalanine or tryptophan. The size of a clone is reported for some rows only, either as once, few or many, or as a class for expanded clones.

NA	TRBV27	TRBJ1-2	ASRFRDAYGYT
NA	TRBV30	TRBJ1-2	AWRQGNYGYT
few	TRBV7-9	TRBJ2-1	ASSMDSYNEQF
few	TRBV5-1	TRBJ1-2	ASSTGQANYGYT
NA	TRBV7-3	TRBJ2-2	ASSLRASGTSRTGELF
NA	TRBV19	TRBJ2-1	ASSVTGVTSLF
NA	TRBV7-9	TRBJ2-7	ASSAPRENYYEQY
NA	TRBV7-8	TRBJ2-3	ASSLVRGETDTQY
NA	TRBV10-3	TRBJ2-1	AIKPASGSNEQF
NA	TRBV5-6	TRBJ1-2	ASSLSTGVGYGYT
few	TRBV28	TRBJ1-5	ASSLGGSNQPQH
NA	TRBV9	TRBJ2-1	ASSVGDNSYNEQF
NA	TRBV19	TRBJ2-1	ASSPGTSGYNEQF
NA	TRBV4-2	TRBJ1-2	ASSQGGQGTWGYT
few	TRBV7-9	TRBJ2-7	ASSLLREPYEQY
few	TRBV10-3	TRBJ1-2	AISERGQGYGYT
NA	TRBV7-2	TRBJ1-1	ASSSDRGWGGYTEAF
NA	TRBV11-1	TRBJ1-6	ASSSGPRGSPLH
NA	TRBV10-3	TRBJ1-2	AISLESQGNYGYT
NA	TRBV28	TRBJ2-6	ASRQGLWANVLT
NA	TRBV2	TRBJ2-5	ASNRDRSKETQY
NA	TRBV18	TRBJ2-3	ASSQYSGYTDTQY
NA	TRBV19	TRBJ1-1	ASSINSRTEAF
few	TRBV19	TRBJ2-1	ASSPRTGTPLYNEQF
few	TRBV7-3	TRBJ1-1	ASSLTKGSGTEAF
NA	TRBV2	TRBJ2-3	ASSEIRGTADTQY
NA	TRBV9	TRBJ1-1	ASSPGRNTEAF
few	TRBV7-2	TRBJ2-4	ASSLWTSGSKNIQY